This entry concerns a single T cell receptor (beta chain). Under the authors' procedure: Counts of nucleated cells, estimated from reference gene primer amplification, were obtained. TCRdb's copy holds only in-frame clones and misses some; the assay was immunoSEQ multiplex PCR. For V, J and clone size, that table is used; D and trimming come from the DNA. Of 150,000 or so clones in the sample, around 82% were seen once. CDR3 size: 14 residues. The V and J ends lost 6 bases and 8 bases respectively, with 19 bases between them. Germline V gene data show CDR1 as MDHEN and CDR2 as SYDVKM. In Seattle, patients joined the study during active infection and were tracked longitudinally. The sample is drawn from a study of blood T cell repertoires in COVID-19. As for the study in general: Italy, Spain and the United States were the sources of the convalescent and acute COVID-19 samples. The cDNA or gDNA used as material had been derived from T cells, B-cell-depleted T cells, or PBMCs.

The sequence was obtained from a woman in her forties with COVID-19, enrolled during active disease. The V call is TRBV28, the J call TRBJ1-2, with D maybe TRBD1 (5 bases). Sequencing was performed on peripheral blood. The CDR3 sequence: CASRADPSGRGYTF. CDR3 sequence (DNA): TGTGCCAGCAGGGCTGACCCTTCAGGGAGGGGCTACACCTTC.